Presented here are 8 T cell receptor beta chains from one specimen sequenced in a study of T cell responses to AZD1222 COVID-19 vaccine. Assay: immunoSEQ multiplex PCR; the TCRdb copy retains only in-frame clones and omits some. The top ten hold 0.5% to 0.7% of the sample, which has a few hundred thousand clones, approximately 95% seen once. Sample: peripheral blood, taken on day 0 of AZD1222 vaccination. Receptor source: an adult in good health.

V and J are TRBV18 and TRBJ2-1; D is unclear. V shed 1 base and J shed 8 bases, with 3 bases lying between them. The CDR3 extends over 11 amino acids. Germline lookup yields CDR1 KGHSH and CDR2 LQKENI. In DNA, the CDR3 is TGTGCCAGCTCACCACGCCATGAGCAGTTCTTC. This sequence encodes CASSPRHEQFF.

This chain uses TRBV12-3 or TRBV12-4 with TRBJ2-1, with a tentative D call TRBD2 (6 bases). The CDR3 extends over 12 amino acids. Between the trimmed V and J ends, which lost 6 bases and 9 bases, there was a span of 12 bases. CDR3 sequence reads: CASSLVEGEQFF. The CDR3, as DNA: TGTGCCAGCAGCCTGGTGGAGGGTGAGCAGTTCTTC.

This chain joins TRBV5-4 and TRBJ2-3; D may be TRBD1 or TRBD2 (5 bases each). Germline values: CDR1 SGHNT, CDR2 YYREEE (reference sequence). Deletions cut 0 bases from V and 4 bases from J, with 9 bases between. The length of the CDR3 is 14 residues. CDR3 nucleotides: TGTGCCAGCAGCTTGGAGAGGGGACCAGATACGCAGTATTTT. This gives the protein CASSLERGPDTQYF.

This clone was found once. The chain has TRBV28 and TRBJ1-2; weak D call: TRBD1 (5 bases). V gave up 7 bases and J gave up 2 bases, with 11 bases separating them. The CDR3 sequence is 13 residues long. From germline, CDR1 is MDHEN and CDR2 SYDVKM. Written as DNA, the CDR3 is TGTGCCAGCACTCCCCGGGGGAACTATGGCTACACCTTC. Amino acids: CASTPRGNYGYTF.

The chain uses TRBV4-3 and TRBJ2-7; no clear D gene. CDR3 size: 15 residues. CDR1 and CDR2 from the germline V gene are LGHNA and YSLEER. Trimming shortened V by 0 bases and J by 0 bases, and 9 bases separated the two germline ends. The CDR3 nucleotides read TGCGCCAGCAGCCAAGAATGGGCTTTCTCCTACGAGCAGTACTTC. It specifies CASSQEWAFSYEQYF.

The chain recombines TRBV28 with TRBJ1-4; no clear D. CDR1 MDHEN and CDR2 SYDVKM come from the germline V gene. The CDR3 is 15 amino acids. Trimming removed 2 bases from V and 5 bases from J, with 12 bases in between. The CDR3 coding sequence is TGTGCCAGCAGTTTAGGGTTACAGCTCAATGAAAAACTGTTTTTT. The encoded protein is CASSLGLQLNEKLFF. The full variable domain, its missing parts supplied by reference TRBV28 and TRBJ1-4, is DVKVTQSSRYLVKRTGEKVFLECVQDMDHENMFWYRQDPGLGLRLIYFSYDVKMKEKGDIPEGYSVSREKKERFSLILESASTNQTSMYLCASSLGLQLNEKLFFGSGTQLSVL.

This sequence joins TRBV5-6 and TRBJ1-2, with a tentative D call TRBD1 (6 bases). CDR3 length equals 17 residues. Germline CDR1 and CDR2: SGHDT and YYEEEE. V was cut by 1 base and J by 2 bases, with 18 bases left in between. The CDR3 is CASSLRGSGAFNYGYTF. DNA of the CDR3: TGTGCCAGCAGCTTGCGGGGATCGGGGGCATTCAACTATGGCTACACCTTC.

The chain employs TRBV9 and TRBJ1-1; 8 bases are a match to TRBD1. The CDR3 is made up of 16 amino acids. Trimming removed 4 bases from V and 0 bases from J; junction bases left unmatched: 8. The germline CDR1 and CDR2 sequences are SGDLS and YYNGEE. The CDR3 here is CASSLGGTGLNTEAFF. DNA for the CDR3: TGTGCCAGCAGCCTAGGAGGGACAGGCTTGAACACTGAAGCTTTCTTT.